The 11 T cell receptor beta chains below come from one sample, sequenced in a study of OX40 agonist ivuxolimab in advanced cancers. Measured with immunoSEQ multiplex PCR; TCRdb has only the in-frame clones, and not every one. The data show 90,000 or so clones, approximately 90% seen once. The sample was CD4+ or CD8+ T cells sorted from blood, taken in a trial of the OX40 agonist ivuxolimab. These receptors all come from an adult with an advanced solid tumor such as melanoma, head and neck, liver or kidney cancer.

Written as DNA, the CDR3 is TGCAGCGTTGTGGGTAATAGGGACACCGGGGAGCTGTTTTTT. Residues: CSVVGNRDTGELFF. This chain links TRBV29-1 with TRBJ2-2; D is uncertain. The germline gives CDR1 SQVTM, CDR2 ANQGSEA. This CDR3 is 14 amino acids long. V was pared by 4 bases and J by 3 bases, with 12 bases between.

V and J are TRBV2 and TRBJ2-7, with TRBD2 matching over 8 bases. V shed 5 bases and J 6 bases; nucleotides not matched to a gene: 9. The CDR3 contains 14 residues. Germline V lookup: CDR1 SNHLY, CDR2 FYNNEI. CDR3 sequence reads: CASSYRGTRAEQYF. The CDR3 DNA reads TGTGCCAGCAGTTACAGAGGGACTAGGGCCGAGCAGTACTTC.

The chain couples TRBV4-1 to TRBJ2-1; D might be TRBD1 or TRBD2, each matching 5 bases. Per the germline V gene, CDR1 is MGHRA and CDR2 is YSYEKL. Trimming pared 0 bases from V and 4 bases from J, leaving 10 bases between. The CDR3 length is 15 residues. The CDR3 nucleotides are TGCGCCAGCAGCCAAGATCGGGACCCATACAATGAGCAGTTCTTC. Translating it yields CASSQDRDPYNEQFF.

The chain carries TRBV7-9 and TRBJ2-5, with TRBD1 matching 7 bases. TRBJ2-7 explains the end of the DNA better; the J call may be wrong. This CDR3 region has 12 residues. Germline values: CDR1 SEHNR, CDR2 FQNEAQ (reference sequence). This chain's CDR3 is CASSLGTGEQYF. The DNA for the CDR3 is TGTGCCAGCAGCTTAGGGACAGGCGAGCAGTACTTC.

This chain connects TRBV28 to TRBJ2-7, with D possibly being TRBD1 or TRBD2 (6 bases each). Between the trimmed V and J ends, which lost 7 bases and 0 bases, there was a span of 13 bases. The germline V gene has CDR1 MDHEN and CDR2 SYDVKM. The CDR3 contains 14 residues. CDR3 nucleotides: TGTGCCAGCACCCCTGGGGGGCTCTCCTACGAGCAGTACTTC. Translated, it gives CASTPGGLSYEQYF.

V is TRBV6-1 and J is TRBJ1-1, with 10 nucleotides matching TRBD1. The CDR3 has 13 residues. CDR1 is MNHNS, CDR2 SASEGT, per germline. J gave up 7 bases and V 3 bases, and 2 bases lay outside the gene matches. CDR3 bases: TGTGCCAGCAGTGACCGGGACAGGGGTGAAGCTTTCTTT. Translation: CASSDRDRGEAFF.

The chain uses TRBV5-5 and TRBJ1-3; D is unclear. Trimming pared 4 bases from V and 1 base from J, leaving 12 bases between. This CDR3 is built from 15 residues. Per the germline V gene, CDR1 is SGHKS and CDR2 is YYEKEE (reference sequence). CDR3 in DNA: TGTGCCAGCAGCACTGACATGGGTTCTGGAAACACCATATATTTT. This gives the protein CASSTDMGSGNTIYF.

This chain connects TRBV11-3 to TRBJ2-2; unclear D gene. V lost 0 bases, J lost 2 bases, and 4 bases lay in between. CDR3 length equals 14 residues. CDR1 and CDR2 from the germline V gene are SGHNT and YENEEA. The CDR3 is CASSLDTNTGELFF. CDR3 in DNA: TGTGCCAGCAGCTTAGATACCAACACCGGGGAGCTGTTTTTT. Full variable domain (rest looked up from reference TRBV11-3 and TRBJ2-2): EAGVVQSPRYKIIEKKQPVAFWCNPISGHNTLYWYLQNLGQGPELLIRYENEEAVDDSQLPKDRFSAERLKGVDSTLKIQPAELGDSAVYLCASSLDTNTGELFFGEGSRLTVL.

This clone was seen only once. This chain uses TRBV5-1 with TRBJ2-3, with 9 nucleotides matching TRBD2. Trimming took 4 bases from V and 4 from J; bases not matched to a gene: 16. The CDR3 contains 18 residues. The germline V gene has CDR1 SGHRS and CDR2 YFSETQ. The CDR3 DNA reads TGCGCCAGCAGCGGGGGGGCTAGCGGGAACCCCGGGGCAGATACGCAGTATTTT. Translating gives CASSGGASGNPGADTQYF.

CDR3 bases: TGTGCCAGCTTTGCGGGAATTTTAGATACGCAGTATTTT. Its protein product is CASFAGILDTQYF. This chain uses TRBV7-3 with TRBJ2-3; TRBD2 is a possible D gene (6 bases). Germline V gene data show CDR1 as SGHTA and CDR2 as FQGTGA. V dropped 8 bases and J dropped 5 bases, with 14 bases sitting between them. This CDR3 region has 13 residues.

This chain uses TRBV7-9 with TRBJ1-5, with a tentative D call TRBD1 (5 bases). The CDR3 covers 17 residues. The ends were cut back, 1 base at V and 3 bases at J, with 16 bases in the middle. CDR1 and CDR2 (germline): SEHNR, FQNEAQ (reference sequence). This CDR3 reads CASSLGLIGGFNQPQHF. Here the CDR3 DNA reads TGTGCCAGCAGCTTAGGCCTTATTGGGGGGTTCAATCAGCCCCAGCATTTT.